The next 22 T cell receptor beta chains were all read from a single sample in a study of beta chain features in type 1 diabetes (dated by TCRdb to 2016 to 2019). The library was prepared using the immunoSEQ multiplex PCR assay. The entire amount of isolated RNA was reverse transcribed using the High Capacity cDNA Reverse Transcription Kit, so the sequenced TCRB transcripts were expressed ones. What TCRdb holds here is the immuneACCESS table cut down to in-frame rearrangements. Part of the clones is not present; checked against another copy, under half of the missing clones reflect an unresolved V gene, and the others are unexplained. Counted in this sample were 620,000 or so clones; about a sixth of them appeared once. 0.093% of the sample is in the top ten clones. Sequencing was performed on naive CD4+ T cells from blood. In the paper's terms, the cell subset or site label means: true naive CD4+ T cells. The origin of the receptors is a man in his late teens or twenties in good health.

The CDR3 DNA follows: TGTGCCAGCTCACTGGAGACCATCAATGAGCAGTTCTTC. It translates to CASSLETINEQFF. The V call is TRBV18, the J call TRBJ2-1; D unresolved. The CDR3 is made up of 13 amino acids. The germline gives CDR1 KGHSH, CDR2 LQKENI. V dropped 4 bases and J dropped 6 bases, with 10 bases sitting between them.

This rearrangement joins TRBV11-3 to TRBJ1-5; D is unclear. The CDR3 runs to 13 residues. Trimming took 1 base from V and 8 from J, leaving 9 bases between them. Germline V CDR1 and CDR2: SGHNT, YENEEA. CDR3 DNA sequence: TGTGCCAGCAGCTTAGCTCCGGGTAAGCCCCAGCATTTT. It specifies CASSLAPGKPQHF.

This clone showed up just a few times. The rearrangement links TRBV7-3 to TRBJ2-1; D ambiguous. CDR1 is SGHTA, CDR2 FQGTGA, per germline. V lost 3 bases and J 5 bases, leaving 8 bases between the germline ends. The CDR3 totals 13 residues. This CDR3 is CASSFVNNNEQFF. Here the CDR3 DNA reads TGTGCCAGCAGCTTTGTGAACAACAATGAGCAGTTCTTC. The variable domain in full, completed from reference TRBV7-3 and TRBJ2-1, reads GAGVSQTPSNKVTEKGKYVELRCDPISGHTALYWYRQSLGQGPEFLIYFQGTGAADDSGLPNDRFFAVRPEGSVSTLKIQRTERGDSAVYLCASSFVNNNEQFFGPGTRLTVL.

This clone was observed a handful of times. V gene TRBV7-2 combines with J gene TRBJ2-3; a possible D gene is TRBD2 (6 bases). CDR1 and CDR2 from the germline V gene are SGHTA and FQGNSA. The length of the CDR3 is 16 residues. V lost 1 base to trimming and J lost 0 bases, with 11 bases between them. CDR3 in amino acids: CASSLVPGVSTDTQYF. The CDR3 DNA reads TGTGCCAGCAGCTTAGTCCCGGGGGTTAGCACAGATACGCAGTATTTT.

There are many counts of this clone. The chain employs TRBV21-1 and TRBJ2-5. TRBV21-1 is designated a pseudogene. The CDR3 covers 10 residues. Here the CDR3 reads CASSKETQYF. CDR3 nucleotide sequence: TGTGCCAGCAGCAAAGAGACCCAGTACTTC.

This rearrangement joins TRBV27 to TRBJ1-2; D remains ambiguous. The V end lost 3 bases, the J end lost 5 bases, and 13 bases lay between the germline ends. This CDR3 is 14 amino acids long. From germline, CDR1 is MNHEY and CDR2 SMNVEV (reference sequence). The CDR3 spells CASSFDPFRYGYTF. The DNA for the CDR3 is TGTGCCAGCAGTTTTGACCCCTTTAGGTATGGCTACACCTTC.

The chain carries TRBV2 and TRBJ1-5, with no clear D. V gave up 9 bases and J gave up 0 bases, with 12 bases separating them. This CDR3 contains 14 residues. Germline V CDR1 and CDR2: SNHLY, FYNNEI. CDR3 bases: TGTGCCAGTAACCTCCAGGATAGCAATCAGCCCCAGCATTTT. Translated, it gives CASNLQDSNQPQHF.

This clone came up a few times. V is TRBV7-2 and J is TRBJ2-5; TRBD1 aligns across 7 bases. Germline CDR1 is SGHTA and CDR2 is FQGNSA. V lost 7 bases and J lost 4; bases outside the gene matches: 9. The CDR3 sequence is 14 residues long. This chain's CDR3 is CASTPRTGGETQYF. The CDR3 DNA follows: TGTGCCAGCACCCCAAGGACAGGCGGAGAGACCCAGTACTTC. Together with reference TRBV7-2 and TRBJ2-5, the CDR3 gives the full variable domain: GAGVSQSPSNKVTEKGKDVELRCDPISGHTALYWYRQSLGQGLEFLIYFQGNSAPDKSGLPSDRFSAERTGGSVSTLTIQRTQQEDSAVYLCASTPRTGGETQYFGPGTRLLVL.

CDR3 coding DNA: TGTGCCAGCAGGCCGACAGGGGGGAATGAGCAGTTCTTC. Protein sequence: CASRPTGGNEQFF. The chain recombines TRBV13 with TRBJ2-1, with 9 positions matching TRBD1. J was trimmed by 7 bases and V by 6 bases; bases with no gene match: 4. This CDR3 has 13 residues. Per germline, CDR1 PRHDT and CDR2 FYEKMQ (reference sequence).

This clone has just a few counts. The V gene is TRBV30, the J gene TRBJ1-6; D not resolved. There are 17 residues in the CDR3. The germline V gene has CDR1 GTSNPN and CDR2 SVGIG (reference sequence). The V end lost 1 base, the J end lost 0 bases, and 13 bases lay between the germline ends. CDR3 sequence (DNA): TGTGCCTGGAGTGAGGGCCCGGGCAGCTCCTATAATTCACCCCTCCACTTT. As protein: CAWSEGPGSSYNSPLHF.

The chain has TRBV9 and TRBJ2-1; D is ambiguous. Per the germline V gene, CDR1 is SGDLS and CDR2 is YYNGEE. This CDR3 is built from 12 residues. V lost 0 bases and J 10 bases, leaving 8 bases between the germline ends. The CDR3 region has the DNA TGTGCCAGCAGCGTAGGCGGATACGAGCAGTTCTTC. Its translation is CASSVGGYEQFF.

This clone appeared a single time. This chain uses TRBV18 with TRBJ1-2; D might be TRBD1 (5 bases). Germline V gives CDR1 KGHSH, CDR2 LQKENI. Trimming removed 0 bases at V and 1 base at J, with 15 bases between. This CDR3 has 17 amino acids. In DNA, the CDR3 is TGTGCCAGCTCACCACCGGGACGTACCGATTTTAACTATGGCTACACCTTC. As protein: CASSPPGRTDFNYGYTF.

The rearrangement joins TRBV11-2 to TRBJ2-3; possible D gene TRBD2, 5 bases. Trimming removed 5 bases at V and 6 bases at J, with 9 bases between. The CDR3 is 12 amino acids. Germline V CDR1 and CDR2: SGHAT, FQNNGV. CDR3 in amino acids: CASSPGSDTQYF. CDR3 sequence (DNA): TGTGCCAGCAGCCCGGGGTCCGATACGCAGTATTTT. The complete variable domain, with remaining parts taken from reference TRBV11-2 and TRBJ2-3, reads EAGVAQSPRYKIIEKRQSVAFWCNPISGHATLYWYQQILGQGPKLLIQFQNNGVVDDSQLPKDRFSAERLKGVDSTLKIQPAKLEDSAVYLCASSPGSDTQYFGPGTRLTVL.

The chain recombines TRBV28 with TRBJ2-7; a weak D match, TRBD2 (5 bases). This CDR3 has 14 residues. The ends were cut back, 3 bases at V and 2 bases at J, with 11 bases in the middle. In germline, CDR1 is MDHEN, CDR2 SYDVKM. The CDR3 spells CASSFGLAPYEQYF. CDR3 sequence (DNA): TGTGCCAGCAGTTTCGGCCTAGCCCCCTACGAGCAGTACTTC.

The genes are TRBV4-3 and TRBJ2-5, with no clear D. The CDR3 runs 15 residues. CDR1 is LGHNA and CDR2 is YSLEER in the germline V gene. The V and J ends lost 0 bases and 4 bases respectively, with 12 bases between them. CDR3 DNA: TGCGCCAGCAGCCAAGAGGCCCGCCCTGGAGAGACCCAGTACTTC. Protein sequence: CASSQEARPGETQYF.

The chain joins TRBV18 to TRBJ2-5, with D tentatively TRBD1 (6 bases). Trimming stripped 6 bases from V and 2 bases from J, with 19 bases between. This CDR3 contains 16 residues. Germline V gives CDR1 KGHSH, CDR2 LQKENI. CDR3 nucleotide sequence: TGTGCCAGCTCCCCCCTCAGGGGAAGGCTTCAAGAGACCCAGTACTTC. Encoded protein: CASSPLRGRLQETQYF.

In its sample, this clone was seen a few times. The chain links TRBV29-1 to TRBJ2-2, with D possibly being TRBD1 or TRBD2 (5 bases each). V was clipped by 7 bases and J by 0 bases, with 12 bases between them. This CDR3 comprises 14 residues. From germline, CDR1 is SQVTM and CDR2 ANQGSEA. CDR3 loop: CSAGDRANTGELFF. The CDR3 nucleotides read TGCAGCGCCGGGGACCGTGCGAACACCGGGGAGCTGTTTTTT.

In this sample, this clone turned up a few times. The chain joins TRBV5-1 to TRBJ2-5; TRBD1 might be the D (6 bases). The DNA end lines up better with TRBJ2-7; the J call may be wrong. CDR3 size: 13 residues. CDR1 is SGHRS and CDR2 is YFSETQ in the germline V gene. CDR3 bases: TGCGCCAGCAGCCGAGTTGGACAGTACGAGCAGTACTTC. The encoded protein is CASSRVGQYEQYF.

This clone was observed a handful of times. V is TRBV7-9 and J is TRBJ2-3; a possible D gene is TRBD1 (5 bases). The CDR3 sequence is 15 residues long. Germline-derived CDR1 and CDR2 are SEHNR and FQNEAQ (reference sequence). V lost 5 bases to trimming and J lost 2 bases, with 14 bases between them. CDR3 sequence: CASSQGSQVTDTQYF. DNA of the CDR3: TGTGCCAGCAGCCAAGGGTCACAGGTCACAGATACGCAGTATTTT.

This clone showed up just a few times. The chain combines TRBV10-3 with TRBJ2-2; 8 bases fit TRBD2. With 4 bases clipped from V and 1 base from J, the junction kept 2 bases outside the gene matches. The CDR3 is 15 residues long. Germline assignment: CDR1 ENHRY and CDR2 SYGVKD. The CDR3 DNA sequence: TGTGCCATCAGTGCGCTAGCGGGGAACACCGGGGAGCTGTTTTTT. Protein: CAISALAGNTGELFF.

The chain carries TRBV5-4 and TRBJ2-3; D is unclear. The CDR3 sequence is 17 residues long. Germline loops: CDR1 SGHNT, CDR2 YYREEE (reference sequence). The ends were cut back, 3 bases at V and 1 base at J, with 18 bases in the middle. This chain's CDR3 is CASSSFGRRLGTDTQYF. CDR3 DNA: TGTGCCAGCAGCTCCTTTGGTAGAAGACTGGGCACAGATACGCAGTATTTT.

This clone was recorded a few times. The rearrangement uses TRBV15 and TRBJ2-1; D ambiguous. Germline lookup yields CDR1 LNHNV and CDR2 YYDKDF (reference sequence). This CDR3 has 13 residues. V was pared by 4 bases and J by 6 bases, with 10 bases between. The CDR3 spells CATSTKILNEQFF. Here the CDR3 DNA reads TGTGCCACCAGCACCAAGATTCTCAATGAGCAGTTCTTC.